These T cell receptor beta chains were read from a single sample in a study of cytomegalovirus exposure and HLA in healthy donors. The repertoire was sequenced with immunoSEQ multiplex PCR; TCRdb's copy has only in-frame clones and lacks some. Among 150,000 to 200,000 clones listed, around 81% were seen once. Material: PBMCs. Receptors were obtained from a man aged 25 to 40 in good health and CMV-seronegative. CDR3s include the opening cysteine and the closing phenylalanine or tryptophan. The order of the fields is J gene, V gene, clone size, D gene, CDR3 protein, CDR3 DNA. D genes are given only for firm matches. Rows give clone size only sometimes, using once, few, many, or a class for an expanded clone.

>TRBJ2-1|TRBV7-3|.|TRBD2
CASSSKAPGLAGVRPYNEQFF
TGTGCCAGCAGCTCGAAGGCGCCGGGACTAGCGGGAGTAAGGCCCTACAATGAGCAGTTCTTC
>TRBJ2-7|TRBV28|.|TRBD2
CASSISGRFEQYF
TGTGCCAGCAGTATTAGCGGGAGGTTCGAGCAGTACTTC
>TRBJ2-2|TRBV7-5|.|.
CARSSREGGTGELFF
TGTGCCAGAAGCTCTCGGGAGGGGGGCACCGGGGAGCTGTTTTTT
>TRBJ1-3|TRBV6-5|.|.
CASSYAGVAGNTIYF
TGTGCCAGCAGTTACGCAGGGGTGGCTGGAAACACCATATATTTT
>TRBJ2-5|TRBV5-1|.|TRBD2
CASRTSGNYQETQYF
TGCGCCAGCAGGACCAGCGGGAACTACCAAGAGACCCAGTACTTC
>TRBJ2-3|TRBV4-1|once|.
CASSQPQGFGTDTQYF
TGCGCCAGCAGCCAACCGCAGGGCTTCGGCACAGATACGCAGTATTTT
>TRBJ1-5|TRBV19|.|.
CASSIDLSGQPQHF
TGTGCCAGTAGTATAGATCTATCGGGTCAGCCCCAGCATTTT
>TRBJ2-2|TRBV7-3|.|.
CASSPLGLNTGELFF
TGTGCCAGCAGCCCCCTTGGGCTGAACACCGGGGAGCTGTTTTTT
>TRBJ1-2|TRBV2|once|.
CASSDYGLTYGYTF
TGTGCCAGCAGTGATTATGGACTGACCTATGGCTACACCTTC
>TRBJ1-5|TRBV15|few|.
CATSRDRGSNQPQHF
TGTGCCACCAGCAGAGACAGGGGAAGCAATCAGCCCCAGCATTTT
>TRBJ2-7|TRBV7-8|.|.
CASTLTGELTYEQYF
TGTGCCAGCACCTTAACGGGGGAGTTGACCTACGAGCAGTACTTC
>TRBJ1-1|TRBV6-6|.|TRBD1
CASSSRLQGFTEAFF
TGTGCCAGCAGTTCTCGCTTACAGGGGTTCACTGAAGCTTTCTTT
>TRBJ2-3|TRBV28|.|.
CASSLWRLASSTDTQYF
TGTGCCAGCAGTTTATGGCGCCTAGCAAGTAGCACAGATACGCAGTATTTT
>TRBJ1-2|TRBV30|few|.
CARDQQGRGYTF
TGTGCCAGAGACCAACAGGGACGAGGCTACACCTTC
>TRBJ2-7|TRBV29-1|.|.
CSVKGGEAYGQYF
TGCAGCGTTAAGGGCGGGGAGGCCTACGGGCAGTACTTC
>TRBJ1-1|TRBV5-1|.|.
CASSSQGGGTEAFF
TGCGCCAGCAGCTCCCAGGGAGGGGGCACTGAAGCTTTCTTT
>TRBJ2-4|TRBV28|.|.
CASSFRGLTKNIQYF
TGTGCCAGCAGTTTTAGAGGCTTAACCAAAAACATTCAGTACTTC
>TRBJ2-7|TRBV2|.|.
CASSGGSPLNYEQYF
TGTGCCAGCTCTGGCGGCAGCCCTCTTAACTACGAGCAGTACTTC
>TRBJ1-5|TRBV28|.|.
CASSFTGISNQPQHF
TGTGCCAGCAGCTTTACAGGGATTAGCAATCAGCCCCAGCATTTT
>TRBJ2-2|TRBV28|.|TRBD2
CASSSQRDSNTGELFF
TGTGCCAGCAGTTCCCAGCGGGACTCGAACACCGGGGAGCTGTTTTTT
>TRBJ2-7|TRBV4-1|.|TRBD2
CASSPTTSGRLTYEQYF
TGCGCCAGCAGTCCTACAACTAGCGGGAGGCTAACCTACGAGCAGTACTTC
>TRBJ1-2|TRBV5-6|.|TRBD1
CASSLVRQGAQNGYTF
TGTGCCAGCAGCTTGGTTCGGCAGGGGGCGCAGAATGGCTACACCTTC
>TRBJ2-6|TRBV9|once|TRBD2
CASSVAGLAGSGANVLTF
TGTGCCAGCAGCGTAGCTGGGCTAGCGGGATCTGGGGCCAACGTCCTGACTTTC
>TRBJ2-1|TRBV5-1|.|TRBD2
CASSSGTSGYNEQFF
TGCGCCAGCAGCTCCGGGACTAGCGGCTACAATGAGCAGTTCTTC
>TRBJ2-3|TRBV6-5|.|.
CATWSSVGDTQYF
TGTGCCACCTGGTCAAGCGTTGGAGATACGCAGTATTTT
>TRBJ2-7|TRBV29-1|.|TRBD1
CSVEEGGQGPHEQYF
TGCAGCGTTGAAGAGGGGGGACAGGGTCCCCACGAGCAGTACTTC
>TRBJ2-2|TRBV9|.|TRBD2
CASSVGGRAIPPGELFF
TGTGCCAGCAGCGTAGGCGGGAGGGCCATTCCCCCCGGGGAGCTGTTTTTT
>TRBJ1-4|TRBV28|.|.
CASRVGGGTNEKLFF
TGTGCCAGCAGAGTCGGGGGGGGGACTAATGAAAAACTGTTTTTT
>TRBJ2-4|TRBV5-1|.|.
CASSLVTGQGRDIQYF
TGCGCCAGCAGCTTGGTCACGGGTCAGGGGAGGGACATTCAGTACTTC
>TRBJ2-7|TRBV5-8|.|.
CASSLVGSGYEQYF
TGTGCCAGCAGCTTGGTCGGGTCCGGCTACGAGCAGTACTTC
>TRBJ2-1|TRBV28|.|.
CASSPYPPKHEQFF
TGTGCCAGCAGTCCTTACCCCCCTAAGCATGAGCAGTTCTTC
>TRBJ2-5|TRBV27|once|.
CASARVLQETQYF
TGTGCCAGCGCCAGGGTTTTACAAGAGACCCAGTACTTC
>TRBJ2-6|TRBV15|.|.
CATSRDRGSGANVLTF
TGTGCCACCAGCAGAGACAGGGGCTCTGGGGCCAACGTCCTGACTTTC
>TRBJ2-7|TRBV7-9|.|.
CASSWTGGRSYEQYF
TGTGCCAGCAGCTGGACTGGCGGCAGGTCCTACGAGCAGTACTTC
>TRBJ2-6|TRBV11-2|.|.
CASSLASKVSSGANVLTF
TGTGCCAGCAGCTTAGCTAGTAAGGTTAGCTCTGGGGCCAACGTCCTGACTTTC
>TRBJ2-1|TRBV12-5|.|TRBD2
CASGLVSGGPYNEQFF
TGTGCTAGTGGTTTGGTATCGGGGGGGCCTTACAATGAGCAGTTCTTC
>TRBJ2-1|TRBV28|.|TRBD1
CASSRTQGAIYNEQFF
TGTGCCAGCAGCCGCACACAGGGGGCTATTTACAATGAGCAGTTCTTC
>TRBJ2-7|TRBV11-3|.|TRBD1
CASSQGTGESYEQYF
TGTGCCAGCAGCCAGGGGACAGGGGAATCCTACGAGCAGTACTTC
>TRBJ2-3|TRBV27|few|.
CARDRGSGRGFADTQYF
TGTGCCAGGGACAGGGGAAGCGGGAGGGGTTTCGCAGATACGCAGTATTTT
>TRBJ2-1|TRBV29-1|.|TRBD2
CSVVGLAGLSGEQFF
TGCAGCGTGGTGGGACTAGCGGGACTTTCTGGGGAGCAGTTCTTC
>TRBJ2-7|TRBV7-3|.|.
CASSLARGPYEQYF
TGTGCCAGCAGCTTAGCCAGGGGTCCCTACGAGCAGTACTTC
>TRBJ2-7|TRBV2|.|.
CASSGRQGKDEQYF
TGTGCCAGCAGTGGCAGGCAGGGTAAAGACGAGCAGTACTTC
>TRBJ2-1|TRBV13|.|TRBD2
CASSLGGLAGVNEQFF
TGTGCCAGCAGCTTAGGGGGACTAGCGGGAGTGAATGAGCAGTTCTTC
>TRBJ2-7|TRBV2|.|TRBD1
CASSRQGANYEQYF
TGTGCCAGCAGTAGGCAGGGGGCTAACTACGAGCAGTACTTC
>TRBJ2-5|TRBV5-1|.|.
CASSLAGTRRPETQYF
TGCGCCAGCAGCTTGGCCGGGACAAGGAGGCCAGAGACCCAGTACTTC
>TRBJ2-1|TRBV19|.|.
CASRAGLSYNEQFF
TGTGCCAGTAGGGCGGGTCTCTCCTACAATGAGCAGTTCTTC
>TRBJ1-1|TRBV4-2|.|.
CASSQEVGDMNTEAFF
TGTGCCAGCAGCCAAGAAGTGGGAGATATGAACACTGAAGCTTTCTTT
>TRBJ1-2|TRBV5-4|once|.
CASSLDRTIGYTF
TGTGCCAGCAGCTTGGACAGGACTATTGGCTACACCTTC
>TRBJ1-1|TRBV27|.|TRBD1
CASSSSPGQGRAFF
TGTGCCAGCAGTTCCTCGCCTGGACAGGGACGGGCTTTCTTT
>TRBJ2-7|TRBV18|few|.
CASSPGTSIHEQYF
TGTGCCAGCTCACCCGGGACTTCCATCCACGAGCAGTACTTC
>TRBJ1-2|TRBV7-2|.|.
CASSLGGSGGYTF
TGTGCCAGCAGCTTAGGAGGATCTGGTGGCTACACCTTC
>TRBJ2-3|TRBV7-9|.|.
CASSLSNWADTQYF
TGTGCCAGCAGCCTATCAAATTGGGCGGATACGCAGTATTTT
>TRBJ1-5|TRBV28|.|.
CASSFLQLGGNQPQHF
TGTGCCAGCAGTTTCTTACAATTAGGGGGTAATCAGCCCCAGCATTTT
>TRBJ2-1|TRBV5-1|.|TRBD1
CASSLGTRGLGNEQFF
TGCGCCAGCAGCTTGGGAACCAGGGGGCTGGGCAATGAGCAGTTCTTC